This T cell receptor beta chain was sequenced for a study of shared clonotypes between healthy human individuals. Study-wide points: Sorted-subset samples were not fully sequenced, rarefaction indicated. Richness estimates generally favored naive over memory subsets.

Worth noting for this clone: Its antigen is not identified. Other DNA sequences in this sample translate to the same CDR3.

The donors, healthy adults who were HIV-negative, had experienced no recent acute infections or vaccinations. The CDR3 contains 14 residues. V lost 6 bases to trimming and J lost 0 bases, with 9 bases between them. Germline-derived CDR1 and CDR2 are MNHEY and SVGAGI. Profiled with immunoSEQ multiplex PCR; TCRdb holds only in-frame clones, not every one. The profile shows around 1.5 million clones, about 98% of them singletons. The receptor's source is a man aged 25-45 years in good health. The chain joins TRBV6-5 to TRBJ2-1; D might be TRBD2 (6 bases). Sequencing input: naive CD4+ T cells sorted from blood. The subset is: CD45RA+ positively selected. The chain's CDR3 is CASSYGSSYNEQFF. As DNA, the CDR3 is TGTGCCAGCAGCTACGGGAGCTCCTACAATGAGCAGTTCTTC.